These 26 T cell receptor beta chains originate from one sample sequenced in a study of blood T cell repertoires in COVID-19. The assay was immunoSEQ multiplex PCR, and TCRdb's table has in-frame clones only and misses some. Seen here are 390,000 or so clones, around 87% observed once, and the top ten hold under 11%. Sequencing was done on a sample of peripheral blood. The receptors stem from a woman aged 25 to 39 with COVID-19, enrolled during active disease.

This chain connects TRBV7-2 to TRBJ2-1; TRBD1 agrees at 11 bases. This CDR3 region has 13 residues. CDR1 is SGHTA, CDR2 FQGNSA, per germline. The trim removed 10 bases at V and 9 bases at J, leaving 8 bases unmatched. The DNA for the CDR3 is TGTGCCACCTCAGGACAGGGGGCAGGTGAGCAGTTCTTC. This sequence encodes CATSGQGAGEQFF.

The DNA for the CDR3 is TGTGCCTGGAGTGTTCAAGGGGGGGTAGGCTACACCTTC. Translating gives CAWSVQGGVGYTF. The gene calls are TRBV30 and TRBJ1-2, with D possibly matching TRBD1 (6 bases). V lost 0 bases and J lost 8, with 13 bases in between. CDR3 size: 13 residues. Germline CDR1 GTSNPN, CDR2 SVGIG (reference sequence).

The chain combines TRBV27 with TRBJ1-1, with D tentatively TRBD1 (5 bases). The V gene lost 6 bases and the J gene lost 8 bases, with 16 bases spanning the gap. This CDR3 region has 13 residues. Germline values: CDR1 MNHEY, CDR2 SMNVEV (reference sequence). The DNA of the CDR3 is TGTGCCAGCAGCGTTTCGGGGGAACCAGAAGCTTTCTTT. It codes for CASSVSGEPEAFF.

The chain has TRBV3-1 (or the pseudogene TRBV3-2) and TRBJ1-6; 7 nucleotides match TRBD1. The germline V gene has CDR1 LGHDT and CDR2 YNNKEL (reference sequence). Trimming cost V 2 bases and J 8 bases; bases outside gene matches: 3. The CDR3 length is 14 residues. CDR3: CASSQRGGYSPLHF. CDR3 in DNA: TGTGCCAGCAGCCAACGAGGGGGCTATTCACCCCTCCACTTT.

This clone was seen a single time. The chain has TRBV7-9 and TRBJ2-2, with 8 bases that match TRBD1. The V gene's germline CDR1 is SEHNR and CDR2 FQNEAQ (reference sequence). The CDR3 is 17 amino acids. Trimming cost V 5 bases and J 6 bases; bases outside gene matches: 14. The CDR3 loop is CASSLGSGGAGAGELFF. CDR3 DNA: TGTGCCAGCAGCCTAGGATCAGGGGGCGCTGGGGCCGGGGAGCTGTTTTTT.

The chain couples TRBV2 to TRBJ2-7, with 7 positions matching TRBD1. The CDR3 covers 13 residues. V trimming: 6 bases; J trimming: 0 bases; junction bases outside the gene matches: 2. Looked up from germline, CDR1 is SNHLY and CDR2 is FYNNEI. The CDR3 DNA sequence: TGTGCCAGCAGGGGGGACAGCTCCTACGAGCAGTACTTC. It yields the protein CASRGDSSYEQYF.

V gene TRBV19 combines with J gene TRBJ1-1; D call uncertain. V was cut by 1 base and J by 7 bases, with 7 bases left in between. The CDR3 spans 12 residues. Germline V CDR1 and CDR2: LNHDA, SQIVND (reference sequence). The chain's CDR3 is CASSIARGEAFF. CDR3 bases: TGTGCCAGTAGTATAGCACGGGGTGAAGCTTTCTTT.

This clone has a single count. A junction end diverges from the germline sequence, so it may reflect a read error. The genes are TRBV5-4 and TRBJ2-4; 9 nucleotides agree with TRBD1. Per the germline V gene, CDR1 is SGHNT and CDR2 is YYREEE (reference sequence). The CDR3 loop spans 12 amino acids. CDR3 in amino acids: CASSLRGDRVAF. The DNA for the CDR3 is TGTGCCAGCAGCTTGAGGGGGGACAGGGTGGCCTTC.

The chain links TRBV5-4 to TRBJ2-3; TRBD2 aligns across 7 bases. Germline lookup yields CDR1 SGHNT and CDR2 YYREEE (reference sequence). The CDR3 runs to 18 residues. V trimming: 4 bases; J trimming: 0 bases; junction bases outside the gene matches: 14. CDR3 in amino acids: CASSPNPLAATSTDTQYF. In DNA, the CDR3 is TGTGCCAGCAGCCCAAACCCTCTAGCGGCAACTAGCACAGATACGCAGTATTTT. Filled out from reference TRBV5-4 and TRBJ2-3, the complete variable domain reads ETGVTQSPTHLIKTRGQQVTLRCSSQSGHNTVSWYQQALGQGPQFIFQYYREEENGRGNFPPRFSGLQFPNYSSELNVNALELDDSALYLCASSPNPLAATSTDTQYFGPGTRLTVL.

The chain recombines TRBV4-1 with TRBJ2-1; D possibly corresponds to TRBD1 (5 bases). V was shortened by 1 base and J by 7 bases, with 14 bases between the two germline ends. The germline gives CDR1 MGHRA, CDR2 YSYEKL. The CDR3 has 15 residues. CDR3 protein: CASSQGIVKGNEQFF. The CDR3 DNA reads TGCGCCAGCAGCCAAGGGATTGTCAAGGGGAATGAGCAGTTCTTC.

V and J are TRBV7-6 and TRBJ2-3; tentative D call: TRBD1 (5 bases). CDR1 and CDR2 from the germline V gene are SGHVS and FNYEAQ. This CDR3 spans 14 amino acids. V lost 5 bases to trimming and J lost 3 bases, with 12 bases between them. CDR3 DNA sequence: TGTGCCAGCAGCAACCGACAGATAACAGATACGCAGTATTTT. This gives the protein CASSNRQITDTQYF. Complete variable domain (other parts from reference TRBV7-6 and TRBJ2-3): GAGVSQSPRYKVTKRGQDVALRCDPISGHVSLYWYRQALGQGPEFLTYFNYEAQQDKSGLPNDRFSAERPEGSISTLTIQRTEQRDSAMYRCASSNRQITDTQYFGPGTRLTVL.

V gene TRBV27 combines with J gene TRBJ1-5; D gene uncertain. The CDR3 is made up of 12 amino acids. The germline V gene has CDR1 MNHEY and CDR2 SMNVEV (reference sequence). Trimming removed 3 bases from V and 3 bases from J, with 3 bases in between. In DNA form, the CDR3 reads TGTGCCAGCAGTTTCTACAATCAGCCCCAGCATTTT. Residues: CASSFYNQPQHF.

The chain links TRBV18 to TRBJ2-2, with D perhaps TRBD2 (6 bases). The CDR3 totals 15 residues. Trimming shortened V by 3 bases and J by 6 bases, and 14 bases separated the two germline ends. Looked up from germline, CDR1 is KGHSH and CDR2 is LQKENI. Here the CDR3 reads CASSPSGEAAGELFF. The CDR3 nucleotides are TGTGCCAGCTCACCCTCTGGGGAGGCGGCCGGGGAGCTGTTTTTT.

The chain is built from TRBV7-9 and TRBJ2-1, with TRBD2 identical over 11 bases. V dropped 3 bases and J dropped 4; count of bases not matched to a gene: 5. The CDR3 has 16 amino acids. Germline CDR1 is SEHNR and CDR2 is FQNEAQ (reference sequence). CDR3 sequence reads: CASSFLAGGRYNEQFF. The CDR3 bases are TGTGCCAGCAGCTTCTTAGCGGGAGGGCGTTACAATGAGCAGTTCTTC.

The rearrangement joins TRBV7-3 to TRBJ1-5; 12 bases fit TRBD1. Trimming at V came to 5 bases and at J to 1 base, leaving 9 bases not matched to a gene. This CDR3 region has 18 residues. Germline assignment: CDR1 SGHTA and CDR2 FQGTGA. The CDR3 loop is CASSPGQGARRSNQPQHF. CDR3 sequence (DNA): TGTGCCAGCAGCCCGGGACAGGGGGCGCGAAGAAGCAATCAGCCCCAGCATTTT. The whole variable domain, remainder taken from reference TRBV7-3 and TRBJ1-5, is GAGVSQTPSNKVTEKGKYVELRCDPISGHTALYWYRQSLGQGPEFLIYFQGTGAADDSGLPNDRFFAVRPEGSVSTLKIQRTERGDSAVYLCASSPGQGARRSNQPQHFGDGTRLSIL.

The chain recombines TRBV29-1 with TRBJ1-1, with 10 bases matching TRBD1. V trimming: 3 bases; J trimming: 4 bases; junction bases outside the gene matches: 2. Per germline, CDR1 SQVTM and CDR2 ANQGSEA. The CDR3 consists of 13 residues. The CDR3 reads CSVERDRGTEAFF. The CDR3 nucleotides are TGCAGCGTTGAGCGGGACAGGGGCACTGAAGCTTTCTTT.

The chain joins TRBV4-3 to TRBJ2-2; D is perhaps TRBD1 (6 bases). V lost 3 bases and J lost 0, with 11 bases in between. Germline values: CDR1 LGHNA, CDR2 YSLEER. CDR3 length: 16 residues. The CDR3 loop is CASSHSQGTNTGELFF. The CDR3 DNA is TGCGCCAGCAGCCACAGTCAGGGGACGAACACCGGGGAGCTGTTTTTT.

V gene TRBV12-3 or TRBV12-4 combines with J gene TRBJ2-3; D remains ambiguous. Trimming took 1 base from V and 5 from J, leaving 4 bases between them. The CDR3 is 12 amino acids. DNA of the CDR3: TGTGCCAGCAGTTTAGGTAGAGATACGCAGTATTTT. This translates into CASSLGRDTQYF.

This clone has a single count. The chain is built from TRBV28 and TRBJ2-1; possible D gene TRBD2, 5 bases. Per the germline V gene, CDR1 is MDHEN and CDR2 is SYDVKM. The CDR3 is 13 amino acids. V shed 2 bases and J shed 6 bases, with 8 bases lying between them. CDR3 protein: CASSLRRANEQFF. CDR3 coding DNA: TGTGCCAGCAGTTTAAGGCGGGCCAATGAGCAGTTCTTC. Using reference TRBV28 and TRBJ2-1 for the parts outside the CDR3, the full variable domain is DVKVTQSSRYLVKRTGEKVFLECVQDMDHENMFWYRQDPGLGLRLIYFSYDVKMKEKGDIPEGYSVSREKKERFSLILESASTNQTSMYLCASSLRRANEQFFGPGTRLTVL.

The CDR3 DNA is TGTGCCAGCAGTGAAGTCGTCGGAGGCTACAATGAGCAGTTCTTC. Amino acids: CASSEVVGGYNEQFF. The chain uses TRBV2 and TRBJ2-1, with D perhaps TRBD2 (5 bases). CDR1 is SNHLY and CDR2 is FYNNEI in the germline V gene. V was clipped by 1 base and J by 3 bases, with 10 bases between them. This CDR3 is built from 15 residues.

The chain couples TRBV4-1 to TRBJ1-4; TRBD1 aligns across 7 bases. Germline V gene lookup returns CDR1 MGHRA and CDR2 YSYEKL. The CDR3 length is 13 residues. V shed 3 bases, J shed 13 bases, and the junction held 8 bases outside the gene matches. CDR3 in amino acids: CASSHSPGQRLFF. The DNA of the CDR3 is TGCGCCAGCAGCCATTCCCCGGGACAGAGACTGTTTTTT.

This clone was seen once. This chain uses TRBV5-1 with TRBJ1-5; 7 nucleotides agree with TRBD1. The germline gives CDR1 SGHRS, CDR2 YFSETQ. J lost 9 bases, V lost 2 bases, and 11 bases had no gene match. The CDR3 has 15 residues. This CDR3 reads CASSFSPGTAAPQHF. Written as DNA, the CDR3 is TGCGCCAGCAGCTTCAGCCCCGGGACAGCGGCGCCCCAGCATTTT.

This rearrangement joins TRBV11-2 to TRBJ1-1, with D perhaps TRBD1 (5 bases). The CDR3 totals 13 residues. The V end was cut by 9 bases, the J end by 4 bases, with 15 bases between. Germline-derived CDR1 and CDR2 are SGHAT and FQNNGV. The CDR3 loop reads CASRGFDRTEAFF. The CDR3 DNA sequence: TGTGCCAGTCGGGGGTTTGATCGCACTGAAGCTTTCTTT.

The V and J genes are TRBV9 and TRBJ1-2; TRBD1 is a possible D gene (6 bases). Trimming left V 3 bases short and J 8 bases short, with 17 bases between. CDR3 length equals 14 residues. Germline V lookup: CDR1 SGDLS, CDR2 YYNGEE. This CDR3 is CASSESFRGYGYTF. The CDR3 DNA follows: TGTGCCAGCAGCGAGTCATTCAGGGGCTACGGCTACACCTTC.

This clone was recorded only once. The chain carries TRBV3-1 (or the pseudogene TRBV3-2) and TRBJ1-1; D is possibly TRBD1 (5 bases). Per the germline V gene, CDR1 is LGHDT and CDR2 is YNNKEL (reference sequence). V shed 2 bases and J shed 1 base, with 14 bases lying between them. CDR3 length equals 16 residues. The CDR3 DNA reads TGTGCCAGCAGCCAACTCGCCACAGGAGAGAACACTGAAGCTTTCTTT. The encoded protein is CASSQLATGENTEAFF.

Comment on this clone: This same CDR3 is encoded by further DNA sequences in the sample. The CDR3 loop reads CASSLGTGPYEQYF. The CDR3 DNA sequence: TGTGCCAGCAGCTTAGGGACAGGCCCCTACGAGCAGTACTTC. The chain couples TRBV7-8 to TRBJ2-7, with TRBD1 matching 7 bases. Per germline, CDR1 SGHVS and CDR2 FQNEAQ. CDR3 length: 14 amino acids. V dropped 1 base and J dropped 2; count of bases not matched to a gene: 2.